The T cell receptor beta chain under discussion was sequenced for a study of cytomegalovirus exposure and HLA in healthy donors. PCR used 60 Vbeta primers and 13 Jbeta primers. The table came from immunoSEQ multiplex PCR; TCRdb's copy has only in-frame clones and leaves some out. Of some 150,000 clones listed, approximately 80% are singletons. The V end was cut by 6 bases, the J end by 5 bases, with 10 bases between. The CDR3 spans 12 residues. Germline V lookup: CDR1 SNHLY, CDR2 FYNNEI. The sample was PBMCs. J is TRBJ1-1 and V is TRBV2; no definite D call. The receptor was isolated from a man between 25 and 39 years old in good health and CMV-seronegative. The CDR3 DNA is TGTGCCAGCAGCGAAAGAGGAACTGAAGCTTTCTTT. Protein sequence: CASSERGTEAFF. The variable domain in full, with the rest retrieved from reference TRBV2 and TRBJ1-1, is EPEVTQTPSHQVTQMGQEVILRCVPISNHLYFYWYRQILGQKVEFLVSFYNNEISEKSEIFDDQFSVERPDGSNFTLKIRSTKLEDSAMYFCASSERGTEAFFGQGTRLTVV.